This T cell receptor beta chain emerged from a study of cytomegalovirus exposure and HLA in healthy donors. PCR used 60 Vbeta primers and 13 Jbeta primers. Generated by immunoSEQ multiplex PCR, the TCRdb table keeps only in-frame clones and is missing some. The sample includes roughly 100,000 clones, 80% to 85% of them seen just once. V shed 5 bases, J shed 1 base, and the junction held 5 bases outside the gene matches. This CDR3 is built from 15 residues. Germline V lookup: CDR1 MNHNS, CDR2 SASEGT. This receptor was taken from a man aged 25-45 years in good health and CMV-seropositive. Material: PBMCs. The chain is built from TRBV6-1 and TRBJ1-5; 7 nucleotides agree with TRBD1. The CDR3 coding sequence is TGTGCCAGCAGTCTAGAGGGACAGAGCAATCAGCCCCAGCATTTT. Translated, it gives CASSLEGQSNQPQHF.